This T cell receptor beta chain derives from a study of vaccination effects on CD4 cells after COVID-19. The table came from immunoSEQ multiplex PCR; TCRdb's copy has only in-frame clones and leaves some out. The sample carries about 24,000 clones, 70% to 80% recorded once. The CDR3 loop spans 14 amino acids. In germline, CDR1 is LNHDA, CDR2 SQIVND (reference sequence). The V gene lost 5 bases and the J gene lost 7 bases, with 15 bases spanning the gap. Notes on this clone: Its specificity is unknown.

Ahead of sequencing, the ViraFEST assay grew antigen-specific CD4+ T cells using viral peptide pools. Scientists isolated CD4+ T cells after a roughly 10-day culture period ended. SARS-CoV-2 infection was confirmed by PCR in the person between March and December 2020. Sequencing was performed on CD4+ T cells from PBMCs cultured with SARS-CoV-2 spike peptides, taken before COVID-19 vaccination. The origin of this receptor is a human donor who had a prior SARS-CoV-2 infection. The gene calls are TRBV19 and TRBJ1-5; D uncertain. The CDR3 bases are TGTGCCAGTAGTTCCCAGCCTCATGGCCAGCCCCAGCATTTT. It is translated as CASSSQPHGQPQHF.